These 5 T cell receptor beta chains were sequenced from one sample in a study of response to subunit inactivated influenza vaccine. TCRdb analysed the RT-PCR reads with MiXCR anew, one entry per CDR3 protein. The data show under 550,000 distinct CDR3 sequences, 6.5% to 8% seen once. The sample was PBMCs from blood, taken about 24 months after vaccination. These receptors all come from a man aged 50 to 69 who received an inactivated influenza vaccine.

There are a few counts of this clonotype. V usage is TRBV14 and J usage is TRBJ2-7, with D uncertain. CDR3 length equals 13 residues. Looked up from germline, CDR1 is SGHDN and CDR2 is FVKESK. V was shortened by 1 base and J by 4 bases, with 8 bases between the two germline ends. This CDR3 is CASSQVSRYEQYF. In nucleotides, the CDR3 is TGTGCCAGCAGCCAAGTCTCGAGATACGAGCAGTACTTC. The full variable domain, in which reference TRBV14 and TRBJ2-7 provide the parts outside the CDR3, is EAGVTQFPSHSVIEKGQTVTLRCDPISGHDNLYWYRRVMGKEIKFLLHFVKESKQDESGMPNNRFLAERTGGTYSTLKVQPAELEDSGVYFCASSQVSRYEQYFGPGTRLTVT.

This clonotype has at least ten counts. This chain connects TRBV12-3 or TRBV12-4 to TRBJ1-2, with D possibly being TRBD1 (6 bases). The CDR3 length is 13 residues. V was clipped by 5 bases and J by 8 bases, with 15 bases between them. This CDR3 reads CASSRSGGEGYTF. In nucleotides, the CDR3 is TGTGCCAGCAGTCGTTCTGGGGGCGAAGGCTACACCTTC.

This clonotype was recorded at least ten times. The CDR3 protein is CSVLDGYNEQFF. The CDR3 DNA follows: TGCAGCGTCTTAGACGGCTACAATGAGCAGTTCTTC. The V call is TRBV29-1, the J call TRBJ2-1; no clear D gene. CDR1 is SQVTM and CDR2 is ANQGSEA in the germline V gene. The CDR3 contains 12 residues. V was trimmed by 6 bases and J by 3 bases, leaving 9 bases between them.

This clonotype was detected a few times. J is TRBJ1-1 and V is TRBV20-1, with a tentative D call TRBD1 (6 bases). The CDR3 length is 17 residues. Looked up from germline, CDR1 is DFQATT and CDR2 is SNEGSKA (reference sequence). V was clipped by 3 bases and J by 4 bases, with 24 bases between them. The CDR3 nucleotides read TGCAGTGCTAGCCCCCGGGACAATACTCGGTGGGGCACTGAAGCTTTCTTT. Protein sequence: CSASPRDNTRWGTEAFF.

This clonotype was seen a few times. This chain links TRBV5-5 with TRBJ1-4; a possible D gene is TRBD1 (5 bases). CDR1 is SGHKS, CDR2 YYEKEE, per germline (reference sequence). V lost 2 bases to trimming and J lost 3 bases, with 11 bases between them. This CDR3 is built from 15 residues. CDR3 nucleotides: TGTGCCAGCAGCTTAGTGGGACGGCCTAATGAAAAACTGTTTTTT. Protein sequence: CASSLVGRPNEKLFF. Full variable domain (missing parts from reference TRBV5-5 and TRBJ1-4): DAGVTQSPTHLIKTRGQQVTLRCSPISGHKSVSWYQQVLGQGPQFIFQYYEKEERGRGNFPDRFSARQFPNYSSELNVNALLLGDSALYLCASSLVGRPNEKLFFGSGTQLSVL.